The next 19 T cell receptor delta chains were all read from a single sample in a study of gamma-delta chains in newborns, infants, children (dated by TCRdb to between 2017 and 2020). The data were produced on an Illumina MiSeq. TCRdb recomputed clones from the public reads with CATT; identical DNA rows were then combined. The sample table shows 4,200 or so delta-chain clones, and around 6.2% are seen once. The ten largest clones take up about 15% of the sample. The sample consisted of blood. The source is a child who was a newborn, infant or young child, either healthy, febrile or measles-vaccinated (not recorded which).

On this clone itself: One base away lies a much larger clone, so this may be a sequencing read error. V usage is TRDV2 and J usage is TRDJ3, with TRDD3 identical over 7 bases. From germline, CDR1 is GEAIGNYY and CDR2 EKD. This CDR3 has 15 residues. CDR3 in DNA: TGTGCCTGTGACTGGGGGAACTGGGGCACCCGACAGATGTTTTTC. Its translation is CACDWGNWGTRQMFF.

By proportion, this clone is large. The chain uses TRDV2 and TRDJ3; 7 nucleotides agree with TRDD3. Germline V gives CDR1 GEAIGNYY, CDR2 EKD. The trim removed 0 bases at V and 0 bases at J, leaving 4 bases unmatched. CDR3 length: 18 residues. The CDR3 nucleotides are TGTGCCTGTGACACCTTGGATACGAGCTCCTGGGACACCCGACAGATGTTTTTC. It specifies CACDTLDTSSWDTRQMFF.

This clone was counted a few times. The chain couples TRDV2 to TRDJ1; 13 bases are shared with TRDD3. The germline gives CDR1 GEAIGNYY, CDR2 EKD. V was clipped by 0 bases and J by 6 bases; unmatched bases: 9. This CDR3 contains 17 residues. In DNA form, the CDR3 reads TGTGCCTGTGACACCGGTTACTGGGGGATACGCTTTAATAAACTCATCTTT. It codes for CACDTGYWGIRFNKLIF.

Note on this clone: The junction departs from germline at one end; a sequencing error may be responsible. The rearrangement joins TRDV2 to TRDJ3; the D is unclear. The CDR3 runs 16 residues. CDR1 is GEAIGNYY and CDR2 is EKD in the germline V gene. CDR3 in DNA: TGTGCCTATGACACCGTGGACTCCTGGGACACCCGACAGATGTTTTTC. As protein: CAYDTVDSWDTRQMFF.

Sample share makes this clone medium-sized (0.01 to 0.1%). The chain employs TRDV2 and TRDJ2; 8 nucleotides align to TRDD3. Germline V gene data show CDR1 as GEAIGNYY and CDR2 as EKD. The CDR3 has 19 amino acids. J gave up 0 bases and V 3 bases, and 14 bases lay outside the gene matches. The CDR3 reads CACDPVLGVHLALTAQLFF. For the CDR3, the DNA is TGTGCCTGTGACCCGGTACTGGGGGTTCATCTAGCTTTGACAGCACAACTCTTCTTT.

This clone is judged medium-sized. This sequence joins TRDV2 and TRDJ2, with TRDD3 identical over 9 bases. This CDR3 has 18 residues. Per the germline V gene, CDR1 is GEAIGNYY and CDR2 is EKD. The V segment lost 0 bases and the J segment 0 bases; nucleotides outside the gene matches: 7. The CDR3 here is CACDTLGGYPSLTAQLFF. The CDR3 nucleotides are TGTGCCTGTGACACCCTTGGGGGATATCCCTCTTTGACAGCACAACTCTTCTTT.

J is TRDJ1 and V is TRDV1; tentative D call: TRDD3 (6 bases). Looked up from germline, CDR1 is TSWWSYY and CDR2 is QGS. The CDR3 is 19 amino acids. Deletions cut 3 bases from V and 0 bases from J, with 23 bases between. The CDR3 DNA reads as TGTGCTCTTGGGGACCCTTATTACGCCCGTACTGGGTACACCGATAAACTCATCTTT. It encodes CALGDPYYARTGYTDKLIF.

Details on this clone: A much larger clonotype is one base distant, so this may be a read error. This same CDR3 is encoded by further DNA sequences in the sample. V and J are TRDV2 and TRDJ3; 13 bases line up with TRDD3. CDR1 GEAIGNYY and CDR2 EKD come from the germline V gene. V lost 0 bases to trimming and J lost 1 base; unmatched junction nucleotides: 5. This CDR3 has 20 residues. DNA for the CDR3: TGTGCCTGTGACACCGTACTGGGGGATACGCGATCCTGGGACACCCGACAGATGTTTTTC. Translated: CACDTVLGDTRSWDTRQMFF.

This clone was detected only a few times. V usage is TRDV2 and J usage is TRDJ2, with D perhaps TRDD3 (5 bases). The V end lost 0 bases, the J end lost 0 bases, and 13 bases lay between the germline ends. Germline V gives CDR1 GEAIGNYY, CDR2 EKD. The length of the CDR3 is 17 residues. The CDR3 reads CACDTGKGGTLTAQLFF. CDR3 DNA: TGTGCCTGTGACACCGGGAAGGGGGGTACTTTGACAGCACAACTCTTCTTT.

This clone was seen only a few times. The chain carries TRDV2 and TRDJ3, with TRDD3 identical over 7 bases. CDR1 is GEAIGNYY, CDR2 EKD, per germline. This CDR3 contains 19 residues. J was trimmed by 0 bases and V by 0 bases; bases with no gene match: 7. The CDR3 DNA follows: TGTGCCTGTGACACCCGGGGGGATTCTGCCTCCTGGGACACCCGACAGATGTTTTTC. This codes for CACDTRGDSASWDTRQMFF.

As to this clone: With a much larger clone just one base away, this may be a read error. V gene TRDV2 combines with J gene TRDJ3; 12 positions match TRDD3. Germline V gene lookup returns CDR1 GEAIGNYY and CDR2 EKD. There are 19 residues in the CDR3. The CDR3: CARDKVLGDTSWDTRQMFF. CDR3 nucleotide sequence: TGTGCCCGTGACAAAGTACTGGGGGATACCTCCTGGGACACCCGACAGATGTTTTTC.

This clone occurred a few times. Other DNA sequences in this sample translate to the same CDR3. The chain uses TRAV29/DV5 and TRDJ1; the match to TRDD3 covers 8 bases. Germline V gene sequence: CDR1 NSMFDY, CDR2 ISSIKDK. The CDR3 is made up of 16 amino acids. V dropped 0 bases and J dropped 2; count of bases not matched to a gene: 9. In DNA form, the CDR3 reads TGTGCAGCAAGCGCATGGGGGGATAGTCCGACCGATAAACTCATCTTT. Amino acid sequence: CAASAWGDSPTDKLIF.

The J gene is TRDJ2, the V gene TRDV2, with 9 positions matching TRDD3. After removal of 3 bases from V and 0 bases from J, the junction contained 1 base not matched to a gene. The CDR3 spans 15 residues. Germline V gene data show CDR1 as GEAIGNYY and CDR2 as EKD. CDR3 region: CACDWGIALTAQLFF. Here the CDR3 DNA reads TGTGCCTGTGACTGGGGGATAGCTTTGACAGCACAACTCTTCTTT.

This clone is categorized as large. Other DNA sequences from this sample encode an identical CDR3 as well. The chain recombines TRDV2 with TRDJ3, with D unclear. V was clipped by 0 bases and J by 4 bases, with 0 bases between them. Germline V gene data show CDR1 as GEAIGNYY and CDR2 as EKD. CDR3 length equals 13 residues. Here the CDR3 DNA reads TGTGCCTGTGACACCTGGGACACCCGACAGATGTTTTTC. Translating it yields CACDTWDTRQMFF.

This clone was seen only a few times. The protein TCRdb gives is from a much larger clone and does not agree with this DNA's translation at residue 8, likely a read error; the protein shown here comes from the DNA. The V call is TRDV2, the J call TRDJ2; tentative D call: TRDD3 (6 bases). The CDR3 length is 16 residues. The germline V and J ends were trimmed by 1 base and 3 bases, with 14 bases remaining between them. The germline CDR1 and CDR2 sequences are GEAIGNYY and EKD. The CDR3 coding sequence is TGTGCCTGTGACACAGTGGGGGGTACAATGACAGCACAACTCTTCTTT. Translated, it gives CACDTVGGTMTAQLFF.

This clone rates as medium-sized. The chain joins TRDV2 to TRDJ2; 8 nucleotides align to TRDD3. CDR3 size: 18 residues. Germline values: CDR1 GEAIGNYY, CDR2 EKD. V dropped 3 bases and J dropped 3; count of bases not matched to a gene: 14. The CDR3 sequence: CACDRVLGGREMTAQLFF. The CDR3 coding sequence is TGTGCCTGTGACCGCGTACTGGGGGGCCGTGAGATGACAGCACAACTCTTCTTT.

The rearrangement links TRDV1 to TRDJ1; 7 positions match TRDD3. V lost 2 bases and J lost 0; bases outside the gene matches: 9. The germline V gene encodes CDR1 TSWWSYY and CDR2 QGS. The CDR3 contains 17 residues. Written as DNA, the CDR3 is TGTGCTCTTGGGGAAAAGTGGGGGACCTTATACACCGATAAACTCATCTTT. Residues: CALGEKWGTLYTDKLIF.

The J gene is TRDJ2, while no V gene call was made; whether TRDD3, the table's D call, matches the DNA was not checked. The CDR3 extends over 16 amino acids. For the CDR3, the DNA is TGTGCCTGTGCCACCGTAGGGGATCCTTTGACATCCCCACTCTTCTTT. Translated: CACATVGDPLTSPLFF.

This clone came up a few times. The chain recombines TRDV2 with TRDJ3; the D is unclear. Trimming took 3 bases from V and 1 from J, leaving 6 bases between them. In germline, CDR1 is GEAIGNYY, CDR2 EKD. CDR3 length: 15 residues. The CDR3 sequence: CACDDVSWDTRQMFF. The CDR3, as DNA: TGTGCCTGTGACGACGTTTCCTGGGACACCCGACAGATGTTTTTC.